These 17 T cell receptor beta chains originate from one sample sequenced in a study of technical replicates of blood from several donors. Using immunoSEQ multiplex PCR, the repertoire was profiled, and TCRdb retains in-frame clones only, with some absent. The repertoire has 80,000 to 95,000 clones, about 91% of them found once; the top ten carry roughly 0.28%. The sample was T cells isolated from PBMCs. All receptors derive from a human donor in good health.

This clone has just one count. The V and J genes are TRBV7-3 and TRBJ2-7; D might be TRBD1 (6 bases). This CDR3 has 15 residues. The V gene's germline CDR1 is SGHTA and CDR2 FQGTGA. V shed 1 base and J shed 0 bases, with 10 bases lying between them. This CDR3 reads CASSLSGQSSYEQYF. The DNA of the CDR3 is TGTGCCAGCAGCTTAAGCGGACAGAGCTCCTACGAGCAGTACTTC.

The CDR3 DNA sequence: TGTGCCAGCAGCCCGGGACAGCTGATGGTCCCAACTAATGAAAAACTGTTTTTT. Protein sequence: CASSPGQLMVPTNEKLFF. The V call is TRBV7-8, the J call TRBJ1-4, with TRBD1 matching 7 bases. Germline loops: CDR1 SGHVS, CDR2 FQNEAQ. V gave up 5 bases and J gave up 0 bases; unmatched junction bases: 12. The CDR3 sequence is 18 residues long.

This clone was observed a few times. The chain combines TRBV10-1 with TRBJ1-1; the match to TRBD1 covers 7 bases. The germline V gene encodes CDR1 WNHNN and CDR2 SYGVQD (reference sequence). Unmatched junction bases numbered 5, after V lost 6 bases and J lost 4 bases. The CDR3 sequence is 13 residues long. The CDR3: CASRQGLGTEAFF. As DNA, the CDR3 is TGCGCCAGCAGACAGGGGCTGGGCACTGAAGCTTTCTTT.

V gene TRBV5-5 combines with J gene TRBJ2-1, with 8 nucleotides matching TRBD2. Trimming removed 1 base from V and 0 bases from J; junction bases left unmatched: 6. Germline lookup yields CDR1 SGHKS and CDR2 YYEKEE (reference sequence). This CDR3 is built from 17 residues. The CDR3 coding sequence is TGTGCCAGCAGCTTGACGGTAGCGGGGTTCTCCTACAATGAGCAGTTCTTC. Amino acids: CASSLTVAGFSYNEQFF.

V and J are TRBV6-5 and TRBJ1-4; 8 bases line up with TRBD1. The CDR3 is 14 residues long. CDR1 and CDR2 (germline): MNHEY, SVGAGI. J gave up 10 bases and V 5 bases, and 9 bases lay outside the gene matches. The CDR3 DNA reads TGTGCCAGCAGTACAAATCAGGGGGCTGGAAAACTGTTTTTT. Protein product: CASSTNQGAGKLFF.

The genes are TRBV6-5 and TRBJ1-5, with 7 positions matching TRBD1. The CDR3 length is 14 residues. Unmatched junction bases numbered 5, after V lost 4 bases and J lost 5 bases. Germline V gene data show CDR1 as MNHEY and CDR2 as SVGAGI. For the CDR3, the DNA is TGTGCCAGCAGTTCGCGGACAGGAGATCAGCCCCAGCATTTT. Amino acid sequence: CASSSRTGDQPQHF.

This clone was picked up a small number of times. The genes are TRBV2 and TRBJ2-1, with 7 bases aligning to TRBD1. This CDR3 is 14 amino acids long. Trimming took 7 bases from V and 2 from J; bases not matched to a gene: 5. From germline, CDR1 is SNHLY and CDR2 FYNNEI. In nucleotides, the CDR3 is TGTGCCAGCAAACCGACAGGGACCTACAATGAGCAGTTCTTC. Its protein is CASKPTGTYNEQFF.

In nucleotides, the CDR3 is TGTGCCAGCTCACAGGACAGGGCTAGCTATGGCTACACCTTC. It specifies CASSQDRASYGYTF. The V call is TRBV18, the J call TRBJ1-2, with TRBD1 matching 8 bases. The V gene end was trimmed by 4 bases and the J gene end by 4 bases; junction bases not matched to a gene: 5. The germline gives CDR1 KGHSH, CDR2 LQKENI. The CDR3 consists of 14 residues.

The CDR3 region is CASSLTGWGDRGGYTF. For the CDR3, the DNA is TGTGCCAGCAGCTTAACCGGATGGGGCGACCGAGGTGGCTACACCTTC. The V and J genes are TRBV13 and TRBJ1-2; D possibly corresponds to TRBD1 (5 bases). Trimming shortened V by 2 bases and J by 7 bases, and 20 bases separated the two germline ends. CDR3 length: 16 amino acids. The germline gives CDR1 PRHDT, CDR2 FYEKMQ (reference sequence). Based on the CDR3 plus reference TRBV13 and TRBJ1-2, the full variable domain is AAGVIQSPRHLIKEKRETATLKCYPIPRHDTVYWYQQGPGQDPQFLISFYEKMQSDKGSIPDRFSAQQFSDYHSELNMSSLELGDSALYFCASSLTGWGDRGGYTFGSGTRLTVV.

The V gene is TRBV9, the J gene TRBJ2-7; TRBD2 aligns across 11 bases. The CDR3 extends over 15 amino acids. Germline V gene data show CDR1 as SGDLS and CDR2 as YYNGEE. The V gene end was trimmed by 4 bases and the J gene end by 4 bases; junction bases not matched to a gene: 7. The CDR3 here is CASSPTSGSAYEQYF. The CDR3 bases are TGTGCCAGCAGCCCTACTAGCGGGAGCGCGTACGAGCAGTACTTC.

The chain recombines TRBV2 with TRBJ2-5, with D maybe TRBD2 (5 bases). Trimming pared 7 bases from V and 5 bases from J, leaving 17 bases between. The CDR3 spans 14 residues. CDR1 and CDR2 from the germline V gene are SNHLY and FYNNEI. CDR3: CASNPRGVWETQYF. The CDR3 nucleotides are TGTGCCAGCAACCCCCGGGGAGTATGGGAGACCCAGTACTTC.

This chain joins TRBV7-6 and TRBJ1-1; no definite D call. The CDR3 is 18 amino acids. V gave up 5 bases and J gave up 0 bases, with 22 bases separating them. Germline V lookup: CDR1 SGHVS, CDR2 FNYEAQ. CDR3 amino acids: CASSRDPGGPRVNTEAFF. CDR3 DNA sequence: TGTGCCAGCAGCCGCGACCCGGGCGGGCCGCGGGTGAACACTGAAGCTTTCTTT.

This clone was recorded a few times. This chain uses TRBV19 with TRBJ1-2; maybe TRBD1 (6 bases). Germline V lookup: CDR1 LNHDA, CDR2 SQIVND (reference sequence). V dropped 6 bases and J dropped 7 bases, with 27 bases sitting between them. The CDR3 contains 17 residues. CDR3 sequence: CASSPTGPPGRLFGYTF. The CDR3 DNA follows: TGTGCCAGTAGCCCCACAGGGCCCCCAGGGCGCCTATTTGGCTACACCTTC.

The V gene is TRBV9, the J gene TRBJ2-7, with no clear D. The CDR3 spans 14 residues. Trimming left V 0 bases short and J 1 base short, with 8 bases between. The germline V gene encodes CDR1 SGDLS and CDR2 YYNGEE. CDR3 nucleotides: TGTGCCAGCAGCGTAGAGTGGCGGTCCTACGAGCAGTACTTC. It codes for CASSVEWRSYEQYF.

V and J are TRBV7-3 and TRBJ1-6; D is ambiguous. The CDR3 runs 13 residues. V was pared by 4 bases and J by 11 bases, with 12 bases between. In germline, CDR1 is SGHTA, CDR2 FQGTGA. This CDR3 reads CASSSAREAPLHF. CDR3 nucleotides: TGTGCCAGCAGCTCCGCAAGGGAGGCACCCCTCCACTTT.

This chain links TRBV15 with TRBJ1-5; TRBD1 aligns across 9 bases. V lost 1 base, J lost 6 bases, and 4 bases stayed unmatched. In germline, CDR1 is LNHNV, CDR2 YYDKDF (reference sequence). The CDR3 contains 15 residues. Written as DNA, the CDR3 is TGTGCCACCAGCAGAGGAACAGGGGGCGTTCAGCCCCAGCATTTT. It translates to CATSRGTGGVQPQHF.

This rearrangement joins TRBV30 to TRBJ2-7; 11 bases match TRBD1. J gave up 8 bases and V 1 base, and 10 bases lay outside the gene matches. The germline V gene encodes CDR1 GTSNPN and CDR2 SVGIG (reference sequence). The CDR3 loop spans 15 amino acids. The CDR3 DNA reads as TGTGCCTGGAGTGCATCCGGGACAGGGGGAGTTAAGCAGTACTTC. Amino acids: CAWSASGTGGVKQYF.